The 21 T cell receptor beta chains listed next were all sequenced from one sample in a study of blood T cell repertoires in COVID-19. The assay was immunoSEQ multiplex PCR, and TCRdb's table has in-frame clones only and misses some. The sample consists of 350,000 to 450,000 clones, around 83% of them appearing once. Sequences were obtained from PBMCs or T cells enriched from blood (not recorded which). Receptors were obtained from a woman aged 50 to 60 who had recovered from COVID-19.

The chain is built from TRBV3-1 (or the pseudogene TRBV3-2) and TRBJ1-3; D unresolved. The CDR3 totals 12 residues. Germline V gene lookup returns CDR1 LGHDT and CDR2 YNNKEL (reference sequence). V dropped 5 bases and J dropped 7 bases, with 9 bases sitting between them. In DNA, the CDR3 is TGTGCCAGCAGCTCACTCAGGAACACCATATATTTT. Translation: CASSSLRNTIYF.

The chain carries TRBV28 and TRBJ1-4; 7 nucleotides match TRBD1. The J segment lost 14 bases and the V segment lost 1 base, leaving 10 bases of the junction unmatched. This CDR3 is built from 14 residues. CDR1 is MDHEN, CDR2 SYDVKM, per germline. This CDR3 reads CASSLSGQESRLFF. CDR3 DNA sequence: TGTGCCAGCAGTTTATCTGGACAGGAATCCCGGCTGTTTTTT.

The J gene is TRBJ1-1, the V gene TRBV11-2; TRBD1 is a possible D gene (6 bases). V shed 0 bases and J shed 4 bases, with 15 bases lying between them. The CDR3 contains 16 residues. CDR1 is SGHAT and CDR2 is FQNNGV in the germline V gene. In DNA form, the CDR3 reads TGTGCCAGCAGCTTAGAGTTTGGGGGCGTGAGCACTGAAGCTTTCTTT. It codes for CASSLEFGGVSTEAFF.

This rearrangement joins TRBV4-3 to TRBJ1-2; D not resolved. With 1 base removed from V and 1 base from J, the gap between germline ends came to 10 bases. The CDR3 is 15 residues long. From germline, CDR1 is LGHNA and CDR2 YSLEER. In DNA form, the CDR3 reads TGCGCCAGCAGCCAAGGTCGGGGTATTAACTATGGCTACACCTTC. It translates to CASSQGRGINYGYTF.

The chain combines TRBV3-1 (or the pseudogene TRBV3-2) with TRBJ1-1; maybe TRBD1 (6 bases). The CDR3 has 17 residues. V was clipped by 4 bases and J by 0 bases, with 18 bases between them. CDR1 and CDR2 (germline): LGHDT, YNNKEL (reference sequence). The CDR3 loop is CASSPSQADSLNTEAFF. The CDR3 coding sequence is TGTGCCAGCAGCCCATCCCAAGCGGACAGCTTGAACACTGAAGCTTTCTTT.

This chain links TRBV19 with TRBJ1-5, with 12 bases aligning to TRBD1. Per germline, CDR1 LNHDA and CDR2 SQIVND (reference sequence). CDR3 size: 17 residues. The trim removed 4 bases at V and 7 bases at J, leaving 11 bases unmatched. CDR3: CASSTYPGTGGEQPQHF. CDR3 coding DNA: TGTGCCAGTAGTACCTATCCCGGGACAGGGGGCGAACAGCCCCAGCATTTT.

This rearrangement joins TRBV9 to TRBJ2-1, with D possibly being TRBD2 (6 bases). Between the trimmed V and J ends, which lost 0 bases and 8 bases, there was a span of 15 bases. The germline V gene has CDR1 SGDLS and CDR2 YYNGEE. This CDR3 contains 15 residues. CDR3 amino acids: CASSVGGLGGYEQFF. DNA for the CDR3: TGTGCCAGCAGCGTAGGAGGGTTGGGAGGCTATGAGCAGTTCTTC.

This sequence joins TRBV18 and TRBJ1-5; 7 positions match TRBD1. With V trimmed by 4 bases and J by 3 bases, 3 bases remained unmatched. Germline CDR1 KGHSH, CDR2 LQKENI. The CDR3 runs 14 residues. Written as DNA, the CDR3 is TGTGCCAGCTCACTAGGACAGGCCAATCAGCCCCAGCATTTT. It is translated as CASSLGQANQPQHF.

The CDR3 DNA sequence: TGTGCCTGGTCCCCGTTACAGGGAAATTCACCCCTCCACTTT. Encoded protein: CAWSPLQGNSPLHF. This chain links TRBV30 with TRBJ1-6, with D tentatively TRBD1 (6 bases). V was trimmed by 5 bases and J by 7 bases, leaving 15 bases between them. The germline gives CDR1 GTSNPN, CDR2 SVGIG (reference sequence). The CDR3 has 14 residues.

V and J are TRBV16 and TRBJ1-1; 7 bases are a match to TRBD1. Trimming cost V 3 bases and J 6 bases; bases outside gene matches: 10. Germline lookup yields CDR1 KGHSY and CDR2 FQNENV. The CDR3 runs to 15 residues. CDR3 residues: CASSQRQGSSSEAFF. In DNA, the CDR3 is TGTGCCAGCAGCCAGAGACAGGGAAGTAGTTCTGAAGCTTTCTTT.

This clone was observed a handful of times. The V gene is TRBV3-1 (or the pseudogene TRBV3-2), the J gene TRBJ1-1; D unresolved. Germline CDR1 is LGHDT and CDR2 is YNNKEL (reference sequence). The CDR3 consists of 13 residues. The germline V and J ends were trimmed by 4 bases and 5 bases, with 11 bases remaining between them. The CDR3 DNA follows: TGTGCCAGCAGCCTCCTAGAGGAAACTGAAGCTTTCTTT. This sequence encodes CASSLLEETEAFF.

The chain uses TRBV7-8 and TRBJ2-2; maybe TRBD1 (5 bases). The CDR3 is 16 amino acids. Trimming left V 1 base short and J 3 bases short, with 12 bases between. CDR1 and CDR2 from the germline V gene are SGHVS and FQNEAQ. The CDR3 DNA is TGTGCCAGCAGCTTAGTAGGAGACAGATACACCGGGGAGCTGTTTTTT. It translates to CASSLVGDRYTGELFF.

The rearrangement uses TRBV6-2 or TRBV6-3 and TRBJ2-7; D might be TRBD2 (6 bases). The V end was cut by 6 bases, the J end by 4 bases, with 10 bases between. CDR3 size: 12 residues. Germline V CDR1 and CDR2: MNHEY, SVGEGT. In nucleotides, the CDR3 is TGTGCCAGCAGCGGGAGTGGGTACGAGCAGTACTTC. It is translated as CASSGSGYEQYF.

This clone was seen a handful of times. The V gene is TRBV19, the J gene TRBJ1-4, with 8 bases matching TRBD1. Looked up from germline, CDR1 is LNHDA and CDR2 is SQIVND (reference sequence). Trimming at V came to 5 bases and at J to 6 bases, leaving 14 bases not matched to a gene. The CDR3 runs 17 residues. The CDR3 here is CASSPGRGLAGDEKLFF. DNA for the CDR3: TGTGCCAGTAGTCCCGGCAGGGGGCTTGCCGGAGATGAAAAACTGTTTTTT.

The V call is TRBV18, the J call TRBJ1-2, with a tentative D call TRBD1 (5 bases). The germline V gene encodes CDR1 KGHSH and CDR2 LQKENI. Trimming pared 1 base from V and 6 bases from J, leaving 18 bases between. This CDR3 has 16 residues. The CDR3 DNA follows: TGTGCCAGCTCACCACTCCCGGGGGTCAACGGCGATGGCTACACCTTC. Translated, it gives CASSPLPGVNGDGYTF. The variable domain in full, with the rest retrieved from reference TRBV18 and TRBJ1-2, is NAGVMQNPRHLVRRRGQEARLRCSPMKGHSHVYWYRQLPEEGLKFMVYLQKENIIDESGMPKERFSAEFPKEGPSILRIQQVVRGDSAAYFCASSPLPGVNGDGYTFGSGTRLTVV.

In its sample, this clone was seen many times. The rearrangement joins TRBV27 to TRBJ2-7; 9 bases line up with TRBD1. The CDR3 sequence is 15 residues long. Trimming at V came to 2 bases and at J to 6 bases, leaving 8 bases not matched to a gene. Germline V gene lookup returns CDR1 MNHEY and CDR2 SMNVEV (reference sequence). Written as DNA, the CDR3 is TGTGCCAGCAGTTTAGGGGGACAGGGTATCTTCGAGCAGTACTTC. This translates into CASSLGGQGIFEQYF.

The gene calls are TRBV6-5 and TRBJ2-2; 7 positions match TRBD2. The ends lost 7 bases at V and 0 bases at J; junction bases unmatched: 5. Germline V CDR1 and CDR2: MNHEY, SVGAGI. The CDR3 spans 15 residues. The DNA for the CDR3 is TGTGCCAGCACGGGCCTAGCGGCGAACACCGGGGAGCTGTTTTTT. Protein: CASTGLAANTGELFF.

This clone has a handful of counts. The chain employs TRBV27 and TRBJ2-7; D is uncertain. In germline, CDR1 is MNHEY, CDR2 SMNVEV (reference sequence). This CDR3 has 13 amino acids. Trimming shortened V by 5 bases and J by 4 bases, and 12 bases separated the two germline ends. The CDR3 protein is CASSQIPRYEQYF. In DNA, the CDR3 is TGTGCCAGCAGTCAGATCCCCAGGTACGAGCAGTACTTC.

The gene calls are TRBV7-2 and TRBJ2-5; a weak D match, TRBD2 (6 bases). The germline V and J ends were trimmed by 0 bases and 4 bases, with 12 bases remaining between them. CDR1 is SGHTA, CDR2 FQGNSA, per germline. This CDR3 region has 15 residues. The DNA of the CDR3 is TGTGCCAGCAGCTTAGCGGAGGGACTGTCAGAGACCCAGTACTTC. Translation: CASSLAEGLSETQYF.

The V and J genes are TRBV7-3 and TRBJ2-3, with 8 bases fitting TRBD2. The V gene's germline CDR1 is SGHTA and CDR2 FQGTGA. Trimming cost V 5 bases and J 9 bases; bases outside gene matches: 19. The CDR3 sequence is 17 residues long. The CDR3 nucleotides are TGTGCCAGCAGCAACGTTGGGGGAGCGGGAGCGTCGGGGACGCAGTATTTT. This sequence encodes CASSNVGGAGASGTQYF.

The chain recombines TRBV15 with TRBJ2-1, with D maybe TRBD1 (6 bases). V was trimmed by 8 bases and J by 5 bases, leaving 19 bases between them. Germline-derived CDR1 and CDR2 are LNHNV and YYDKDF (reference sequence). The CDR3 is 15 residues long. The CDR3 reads CATLAGGQTNNEQFF. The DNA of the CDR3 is TGTGCCACCCTGGCTGGGGGCCAAACTAACAATGAGCAGTTCTTC.